A single sample gave rise to the 3 T cell receptor beta chains below, sequenced in a study of blood T cell repertoires in COVID-19 (dated by TCRdb to 2020 to 2021). Library preparation was by the immunoSEQ multiplex PCR assay. TCRdb retrieved this table from immuneACCESS and kept in-frame rearrangements only. Not all clones are present; in checked studies, unresolved V genes account for under half, and no reason is known for the remainder. Counted in this sample were 470,000 or so clones; approximately 90% of them appeared once. The ten top clones hold 4% to 5.5% of the sample. Sequencing was performed on peripheral blood. These TCRs come from a woman aged 30 to 39 with acute or convalescent COVID-19.

The genes are TRBV2 and TRBJ1-4, with TRBD1 matching over 8 bases. CDR1 and CDR2 (germline): SNHLY, FYNNEI. The CDR3 is 15 amino acids. With V trimmed by 6 bases and J by 7 bases, 10 bases remained unmatched. CDR3 in amino acids: CASSQRTGNREKLFF. As DNA, the CDR3 is TGTGCCAGCAGCCAGCGGACAGGGAATCGTGAAAAACTGTTTTTT.

J is TRBJ2-1 and V is TRBV2; TRBD2 matches at 11 bases. CDR3 size: 13 residues. V was clipped by 8 bases and J by 7 bases; unmatched bases: 4. Germline values: CDR1 SNHLY, CDR2 FYNNEI. The CDR3 DNA is TGTGCCAGCCCAGGGACTAGCGGTAATGAGCAGTTCTTC. Its protein is CASPGTSGNEQFF.

The chain employs TRBV18 and TRBJ1-2, with D perhaps matching TRBD1 (5 bases). The CDR3 has 15 amino acids. The germline V gene has CDR1 KGHSH and CDR2 LQKENI. V dropped 8 bases and J dropped 8 bases, with 24 bases sitting between them. CDR3 coding DNA: TGTGCCAGCGTAAACGCAGTAGACAGTCTTTACGGCTACACCTTC. This codes for CASVNAVDSLYGYTF.